Sequencing of this TCR beta chain was carried out in a study of beta chain features in type 1 diabetes (dated by TCRdb to 2016 to 2018). Background for the entire study: Patients and healthy donors did not differ in mean age, gender distribution, total cell number or subset yield. Across all samples, some 100,000,000 sorted cells were examined, and cell number per subset correlated strongly with RNA yield. In the study, recently diagnosed type 1 diabetes patients and matched healthy donors were compared on the TCRB repertoires of their sorted circulating CD4+ T cell subsets. Regulatory and stem cell-like memory subsets were isolated from only 8 patients and 8 healthy donors, whereas naive and central memory subsets came from all 30 or so donors. The study at large found these results: Patients with type 1 diabetes made fewer insertions and deleted more nucleotides at VDJ recombination sites, implying thymic rearrangement abnormalities. A moderate but significant shortening of TCRB CDR3 length was observed in type 1 diabetes patients in all four CD4+ subsets. Because cDNA rather than genomic DNA was sequenced, highly expressing activated cells could have been over-represented, although no difference in activation and CD3 levels was found between groups. Because the HLA sub-analyses included only small numbers of individuals, any influence of HLA type on TCRB rearrangement was left unresolved. Naive, central memory and regulatory TCRB repertoires appeared to be more alike among patients than among healthy donors. Shorter templates might have been favored by PCR, but patient and control samples were amplified and corrected together, so both groups would have been affected equally by any skew.

The entire isolated RNA was reverse transcribed using the High Capacity cDNA Reverse Transcription Kit, and thus expressed TCRB transcripts were sequenced. Deep immunoSEQ sequencing was performed on naive, central memory and regulatory T cell samples, with an average of around 3.4 million total reads per sample. Sorted cells were lysed in RLT buffer and RNA was extracted with DNase-treated RNeasy Micro or Mini kits, depending on cell number. Each cell subset was processed separately to prevent cross-contamination, with patient and healthy donor samples processed together. Using the immunoSEQ multiplex PCR, TCRB sequences were amplified from cDNA into 87-bp fragments spanning the CDR3 region. Amplicons were sequenced on the Illumina HiSeq platform. In the paper's pipeline: PCR bias was computationally corrected using synthetic template baselines, reads within Hamming distance 2 were collapsed, and singletons that could not be merged were discarded. Reads were aligned to IMGT to assign V, D and J genes, CDR3 length, and insertions or deletions at six rearrangement sites. Within each subset, clonotype counts were normalized to the number of sorted cells before true diversity and Gini coefficients were calculated with the tcR R package. The overlap coefficient, calculated on TCRB nucleotide sequences, was used to measure repertoire sharing. As a proxy for the pre-selection repertoire, out-of-frame TCRB sequences from naive cells were analyzed. Entries here come from immuneACCESS through TCRdb and include only in-frame sequences with V and J called. Some clones fail to appear in such tables; in the studies checked, an unresolved V gene covers under half of the shortfall, and the cause of the remainder is unknown. From that table come the V and J calls and clone size; the DNA was used to work out D and trimming. This sample lists 250,000 to 300,000 clones; 24% were detected once. Of the sample, about 0.011% falls within the top ten clones.

From each donor, a single peripheral blood sample of approximately 110 mL on average was drawn into heparinised tubes. A BD FACSAria II was used to sort naive, central memory, regulatory and stem cell-like memory CD4+ T cells with a panel that included CD45RO, CCR7, CD25, CD127, CD95 and CD27. Purity was above 95% for every sorted population. Right away, PBMCs were isolated by Lymphoprep density gradient centrifugation and were stained directly, with no culture step. To minimize batch effects, samples were stained and sorted in pairs, one healthy donor with one patient per experiment. About this clone itself: The antigen this receptor binds is unknown. No much larger clone exists at a distance of one base, and base qualities are not known.

The receptor was derived from a woman aged 25 to 45 with type 1 diabetes. The source material was naive CD4+ T cells from blood. According to the study, the label for this sample's cell subset or site signals: true naive CD4+ T cells.

The CDR3 protein is CASSFLEDYEQYF. The DNA sequence is given as TGCGCCAGCAGCTTCCTAGAGGACTACGAGCAGTACTTC. Rearrangement joined TRBV5-1 to TRBJ2-7; the D gene cannot be resolved reliably. The V and J ends are trimmed by 2 bases and 3 bases, leaving 9 bases between them. Based on the germline V gene, the CDR1 and CDR2 sequences are SGHRS and YFSETQ. Including the terminal cysteine and phenylalanine, the CDR3 comprises 13 residues. Only the CDR3 DNA is retained, 39 bases long and in frame from the first base.